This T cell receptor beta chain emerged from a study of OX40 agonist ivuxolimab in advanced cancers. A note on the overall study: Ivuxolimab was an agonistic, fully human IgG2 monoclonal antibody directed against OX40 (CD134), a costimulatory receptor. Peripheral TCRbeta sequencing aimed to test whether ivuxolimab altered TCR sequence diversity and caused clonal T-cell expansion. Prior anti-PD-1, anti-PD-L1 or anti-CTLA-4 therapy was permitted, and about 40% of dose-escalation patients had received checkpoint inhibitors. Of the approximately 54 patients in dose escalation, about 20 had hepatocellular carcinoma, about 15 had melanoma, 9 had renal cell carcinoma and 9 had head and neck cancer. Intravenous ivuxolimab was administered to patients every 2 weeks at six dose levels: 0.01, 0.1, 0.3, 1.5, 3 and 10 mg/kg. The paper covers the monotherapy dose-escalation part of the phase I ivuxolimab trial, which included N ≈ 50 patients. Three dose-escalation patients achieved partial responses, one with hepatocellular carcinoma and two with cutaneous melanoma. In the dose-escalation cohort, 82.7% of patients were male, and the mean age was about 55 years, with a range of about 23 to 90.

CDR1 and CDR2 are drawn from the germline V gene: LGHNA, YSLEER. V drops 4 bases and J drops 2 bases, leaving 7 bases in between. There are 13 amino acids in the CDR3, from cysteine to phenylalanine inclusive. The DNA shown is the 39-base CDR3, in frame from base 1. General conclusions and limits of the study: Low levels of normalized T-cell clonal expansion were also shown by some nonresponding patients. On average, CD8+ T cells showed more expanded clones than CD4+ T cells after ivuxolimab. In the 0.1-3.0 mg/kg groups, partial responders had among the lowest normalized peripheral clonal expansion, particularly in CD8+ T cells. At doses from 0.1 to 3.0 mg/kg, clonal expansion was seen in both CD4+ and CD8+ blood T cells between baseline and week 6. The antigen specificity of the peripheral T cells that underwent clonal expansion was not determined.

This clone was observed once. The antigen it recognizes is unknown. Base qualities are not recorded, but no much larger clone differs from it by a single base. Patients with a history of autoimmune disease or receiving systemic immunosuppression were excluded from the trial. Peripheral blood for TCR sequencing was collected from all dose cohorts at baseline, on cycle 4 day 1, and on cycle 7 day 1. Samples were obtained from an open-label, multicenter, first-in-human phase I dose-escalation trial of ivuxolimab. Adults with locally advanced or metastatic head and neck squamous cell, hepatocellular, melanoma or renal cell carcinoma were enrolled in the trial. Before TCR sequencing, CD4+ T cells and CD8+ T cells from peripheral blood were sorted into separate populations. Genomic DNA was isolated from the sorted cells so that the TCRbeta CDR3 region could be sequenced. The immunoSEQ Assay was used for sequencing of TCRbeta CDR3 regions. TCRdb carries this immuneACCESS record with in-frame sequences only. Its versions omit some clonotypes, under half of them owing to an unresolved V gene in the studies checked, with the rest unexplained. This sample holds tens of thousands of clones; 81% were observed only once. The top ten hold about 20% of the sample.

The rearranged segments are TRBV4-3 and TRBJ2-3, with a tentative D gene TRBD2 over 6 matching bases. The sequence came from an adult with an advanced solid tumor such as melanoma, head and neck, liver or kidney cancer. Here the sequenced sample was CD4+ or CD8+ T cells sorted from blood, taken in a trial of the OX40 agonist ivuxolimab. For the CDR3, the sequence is CASSRGDTDTQYF. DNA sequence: TGCGCCAGCAGCCGGGGGGACACAGATACGCAGTATTTT.